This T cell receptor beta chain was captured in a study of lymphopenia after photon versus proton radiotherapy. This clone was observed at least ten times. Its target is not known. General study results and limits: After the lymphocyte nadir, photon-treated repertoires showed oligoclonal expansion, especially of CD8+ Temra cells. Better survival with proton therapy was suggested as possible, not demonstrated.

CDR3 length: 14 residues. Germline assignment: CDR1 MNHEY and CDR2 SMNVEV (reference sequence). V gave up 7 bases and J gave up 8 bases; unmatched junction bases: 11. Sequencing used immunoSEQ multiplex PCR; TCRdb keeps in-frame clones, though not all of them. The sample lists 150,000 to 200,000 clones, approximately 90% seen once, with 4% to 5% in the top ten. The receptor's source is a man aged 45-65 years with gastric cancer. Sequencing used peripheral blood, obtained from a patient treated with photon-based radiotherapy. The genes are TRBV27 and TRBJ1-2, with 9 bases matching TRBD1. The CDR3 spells CASMSGTGLDGYTF. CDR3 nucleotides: TGTGCCAGCATGTCGGGGACAGGGTTAGACGGCTACACCTTC.